This TCR beta chain was recorded in a study of cytomegalovirus exposure and HLA in healthy donors. The V end was cut by 2 bases, the J end by 10 bases, with 8 bases between. CDR3 length: 11 amino acids. Germline CDR1 reads KGHSH; CDR2 reads LQKENI. The PCR made use of 60 Vbeta and 13 Jbeta primers. In the original analysis: A later analysis counted some 87 million unique TCR beta chains, 10 million to 12 million shared. Measured with immunoSEQ multiplex PCR; TCRdb has only the in-frame clones, and not every one. V and J calls plus clone size are reproduced from that table; the DNA served to infer D and trimming. Here the sample spans about 120,000 clones, 65% to 80% being singletons. This clone was observed a single time.

The receptor was derived from a man aged 40-50 years in good health and CMV-seropositive. Sequencing used PBMCs. V and J are TRBV18 and TRBJ1-1; D may be TRBD1 (5 bases). Written as DNA, the CDR3 is TGTGCCAGCTCACCAGGCAGGGTAGCTTTCTTT. It specifies CASSPGRVAFF.